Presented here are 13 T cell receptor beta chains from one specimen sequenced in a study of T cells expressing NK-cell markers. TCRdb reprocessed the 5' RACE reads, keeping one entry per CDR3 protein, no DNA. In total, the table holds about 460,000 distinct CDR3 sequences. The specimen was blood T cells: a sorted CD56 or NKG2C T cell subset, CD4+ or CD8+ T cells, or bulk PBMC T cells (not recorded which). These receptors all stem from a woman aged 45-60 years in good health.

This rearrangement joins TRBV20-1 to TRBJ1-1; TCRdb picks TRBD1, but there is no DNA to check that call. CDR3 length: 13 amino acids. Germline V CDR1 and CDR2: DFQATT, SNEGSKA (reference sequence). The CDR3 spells CSARDQGGSEAFF.

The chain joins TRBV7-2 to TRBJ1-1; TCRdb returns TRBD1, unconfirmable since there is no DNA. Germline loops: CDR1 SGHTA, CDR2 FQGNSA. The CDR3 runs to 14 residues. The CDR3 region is CASSFSRGRTEAFF. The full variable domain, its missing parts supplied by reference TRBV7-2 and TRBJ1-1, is GAGVSQSPSNKVTEKGKDVELRCDPISGHTALYWYRQSLGQGLEFLIYFQGNSAPDKSGLPSDRFSAERTGGSVSTLTIQRTQQEDSAVYLCASSFSRGRTEAFFGQGTRLTVV.

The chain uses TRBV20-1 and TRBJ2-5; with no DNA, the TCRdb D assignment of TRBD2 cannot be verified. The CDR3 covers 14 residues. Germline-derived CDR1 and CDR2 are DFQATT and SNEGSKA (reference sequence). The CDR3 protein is CSAVLRDFLETQYF.

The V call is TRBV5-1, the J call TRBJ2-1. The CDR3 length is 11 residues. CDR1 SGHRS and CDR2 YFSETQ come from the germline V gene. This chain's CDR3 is CASSLDHEQFF. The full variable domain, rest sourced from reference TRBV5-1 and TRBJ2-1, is KAGVTQTPRYLIKTRGQQVTLSCSPISGHRSVSWYQQTPGQGLQFLFEYFSETQRNKGNFPGRFSGRQFSNSRSEMNVSTLELGDSALYLCASSLDHEQFFGPGTRLTVL.

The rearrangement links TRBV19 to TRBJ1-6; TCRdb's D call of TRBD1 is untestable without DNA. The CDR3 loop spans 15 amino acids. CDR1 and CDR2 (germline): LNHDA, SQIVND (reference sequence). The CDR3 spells CASSTRTGSDSPLHF.

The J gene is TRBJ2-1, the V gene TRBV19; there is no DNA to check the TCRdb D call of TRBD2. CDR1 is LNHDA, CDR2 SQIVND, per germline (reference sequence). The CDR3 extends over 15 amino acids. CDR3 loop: CASTAKLAGGNEQFF.

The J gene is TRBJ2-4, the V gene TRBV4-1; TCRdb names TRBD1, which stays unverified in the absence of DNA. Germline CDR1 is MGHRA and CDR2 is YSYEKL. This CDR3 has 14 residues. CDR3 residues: CASSQGDRADIQYF.

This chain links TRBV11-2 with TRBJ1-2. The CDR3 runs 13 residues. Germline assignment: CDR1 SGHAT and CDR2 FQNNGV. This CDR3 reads CASSLYGVRGYTF.

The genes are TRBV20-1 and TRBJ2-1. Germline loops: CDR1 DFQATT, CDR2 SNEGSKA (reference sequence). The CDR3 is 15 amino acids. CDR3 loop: CSAQRAGDPYNEQFF.

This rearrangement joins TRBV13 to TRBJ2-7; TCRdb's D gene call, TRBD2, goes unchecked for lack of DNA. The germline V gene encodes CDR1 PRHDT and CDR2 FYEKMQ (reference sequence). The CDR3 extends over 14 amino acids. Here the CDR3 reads CASSHTQTSIKQYF.

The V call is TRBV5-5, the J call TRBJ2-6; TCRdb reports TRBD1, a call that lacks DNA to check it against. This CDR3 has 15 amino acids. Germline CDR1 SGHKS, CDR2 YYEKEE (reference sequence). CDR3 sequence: CASSLGQPKANVLTF.

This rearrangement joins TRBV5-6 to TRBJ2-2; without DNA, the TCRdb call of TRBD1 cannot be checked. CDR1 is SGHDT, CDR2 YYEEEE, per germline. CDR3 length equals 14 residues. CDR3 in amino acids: CASCHRVNTGELFF.

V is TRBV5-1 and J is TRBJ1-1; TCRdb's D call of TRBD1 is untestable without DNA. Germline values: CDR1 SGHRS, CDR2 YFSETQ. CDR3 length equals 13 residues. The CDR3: CASSPDRGTEAFF.